The 32 T cell receptor beta chains presented below share a single source sample, sequenced in a study of T-cell memory formation after mild COVID-19. TCRdb re-analysed the 5' RACE reads in MiXCR, keeping a single row per CDR3 protein. This table has over 400,000 distinct CDR3 sequences, less than 25% appearing once. The sample was PBMCs or a T cell subset sorted from them (not recorded which). These receptors originate from an adult woman who had mild COVID-19 (a few samples of this study predate the infection). Cell type and time point are not known.

The table lists this clonotype with a few counts. V and J are TRBV19 and TRBJ2-1, with 11 bases aligning to TRBD2. This CDR3 has 14 residues. The V gene's germline CDR1 is LNHDA and CDR2 SQIVND (reference sequence). The ends lost 7 bases at V and 8 bases at J; junction bases unmatched: 7. The CDR3 loop reads CASNVAGGPYEQFF. The CDR3 DNA sequence: TGTGCCAGTAACGTAGCGGGAGGGCCGTATGAGCAGTTCTTC.

The chain is built from TRBV10-3 and TRBJ2-5; 7 positions match TRBD2. The CDR3 is 11 residues long. The germline V gene has CDR1 ENHRY and CDR2 SYGVKD. With V trimmed by 8 bases and J by 5 bases, 2 bases remained unmatched. The DNA for the CDR3 is TGTGCCATCCGGGAGGCGGAGACCCAGTACTTC. This sequence encodes CAIREAETQYF.

The gene calls are TRBV20-1 and TRBJ1-1; possible D gene TRBD1, 6 bases. CDR1 is DFQATT, CDR2 SNEGSKA, per germline (reference sequence). CDR3 length: 13 residues. Between the trimmed V and J ends, which lost 2 bases and 1 base, there was a span of 8 bases. As DNA, the CDR3 is TGCAGTGCTAGAAGGGGGTCGAACACTGAAGCTTTCTTT. Its protein is CSARRGSNTEAFF.

In this sample, this clonotype turned up many times. The rearrangement links TRBV7-3 to TRBJ2-7; D uncertain. This CDR3 is built from 13 residues. Trimming stripped 2 bases from V and 5 bases from J, with 10 bases between. The germline V gene has CDR1 SGHTA and CDR2 FQGTGA. The CDR3 spells CASSLSGDHEQYF. DNA for the CDR3: TGTGCCAGCAGCTTATCGGGCGACCACGAGCAGTACTTC. The full variable domain, with the rest looked up from reference TRBV7-3 and TRBJ2-7, is GAGVSQTPSNKVTEKGKYVELRCDPISGHTALYWYRQSLGQGPEFLIYFQGTGAADDSGLPNDRFFAVRPEGSVSTLKIQRTERGDSAVYLCASSLSGDHEQYFGPGTRLTVT.

This clonotype was found many times. An end of the junction does not agree with germline; a read error may underlie this. This sequence joins TRBV7-2 and TRBJ2-5; no reliable D call. Germline CDR1 reads SGHTA; CDR2 reads FQGNSA. The CDR3 totals 14 residues. The CDR3 sequence: CASSLGWPQGTQYF. The DNA of the CDR3 is TGTGCCAGCAGCTTAGGCTGGCCCCAAGGGACCCAGTACTTC.

This sequence joins TRBV7-9 and TRBJ2-6; D perhaps matches TRBD2 (7 bases). This CDR3 spans 16 amino acids. Trimming shortened V by 6 bases and J by 1 base, and 13 bases separated the two germline ends. Germline values: CDR1 SEHNR, CDR2 FQNEAQ (reference sequence). The DNA of the CDR3 is TGTGCCAGCAGACCAAAGGGGGGGTCTGGGGCCAACGTCCTGACTTTC. Amino acids: CASRPKGGSGANVLTF. The full variable domain, rest sourced from reference TRBV7-9 and TRBJ2-6, is DTGVSQNPRHKITKRGQNVTFRCDPISEHNRLYWYRQTLGQGPEFLTYFQNEAQLEKSRLLSDRFSAERPKGSFSTLEIQRTEQGDSAMYLCASRPKGGSGANVLTFGAGSRLTVL.

In this sample, this clonotype turned up many times. V gene TRBV27 combines with J gene TRBJ2-7, with 11 nucleotides matching TRBD2. J gave up 5 bases and V 6 bases, and 6 bases lay outside the gene matches. The CDR3 consists of 14 residues. Germline CDR1 and CDR2: MNHEY and SMNVEV (reference sequence). The CDR3 here is CASRTSGRIHEQYF. Here the CDR3 DNA reads TGTGCCAGCAGAACTAGCGGGAGAATCCACGAGCAGTACTTC.

A few counts support this clonotype. The chain is built from TRBV4-2 and TRBJ1-6; D uncertain. This CDR3 comprises 15 residues. Per germline, CDR1 LGHNA and CDR2 YNFKEQ. V was trimmed by 4 bases and J by 4 bases, leaving 11 bases between them. The CDR3 DNA reads as TGTGCCAGCAGCCGAACACCCGATTATAATTCACCCCTCCACTTT. Translation: CASSRTPDYNSPLHF.

The chain's CDR3 is CASSLGIRGTDTQYF. Here the CDR3 DNA reads TGTGCCAGCAGCTTAGGTATCAGGGGCACAGATACGCAGTATTTT. The chain uses TRBV7-9 and TRBJ2-3; D perhaps matches TRBD1 (5 bases). CDR1 is SEHNR, CDR2 FQNEAQ, per germline (reference sequence). Trimming took 1 base from V and 1 from J, leaving 9 bases between them. The CDR3 covers 15 residues.

This clonotype showed up just a few times. The chain joins TRBV18 to TRBJ2-2; D unclear. The CDR3 runs to 15 residues. Germline V gene data show CDR1 as KGHSH and CDR2 as LQKENI. V dropped 1 base and J dropped 6 bases, with 12 bases sitting between them. CDR3 sequence reads: CASSPHDPPAGELFF. The CDR3 DNA reads as TGTGCCAGCTCACCACACGATCCCCCGGCCGGGGAGCTGTTTTTT.

The chain combines TRBV5-4 with TRBJ2-3; 7 bases match TRBD1. Germline CDR1 SGHNT, CDR2 YYREEE (reference sequence). The CDR3 runs to 16 residues. V dropped 4 bases and J dropped 2; count of bases not matched to a gene: 10. The CDR3 region is CASSQGTAQPTDTQYF. The CDR3 DNA is TGTGCCAGCAGCCAAGGGACAGCCCAACCCACAGATACGCAGTATTTT.

The table lists this clonotype with a few counts. The V and J genes are TRBV6-2 or TRBV6-3 and TRBJ2-3, with 9 bases lining up with TRBD2. From germline, CDR1 is MNHEY and CDR2 SVGEGT. V gave up 2 bases and J gave up 7 bases; unmatched junction bases: 16. CDR3 length: 18 amino acids. The CDR3, as DNA: TGTGCCAGCAGTTACGTGGCGGGAGGGCCGAATTTATTATATACGCAGTATTTT. Translated: CASSYVAGGPNLLYTQYF.

In DNA form, the CDR3 reads TGCAGCGTCTCCGGGACGGTGTACAATGAGCAGTTCTTC. It translates to CSVSGTVYNEQFF. The chain links TRBV29-1 to TRBJ2-1; D may correspond to TRBD1 or TRBD2 (5 bases each). Per the germline V gene, CDR1 is SQVTM and CDR2 is ANQGSEA. The CDR3 has 13 amino acids. Between the trimmed V and J ends, which lost 6 bases and 4 bases, there was a span of 13 bases.

V and J are TRBV19 and TRBJ2-3; TRBD2 matches 13 bases. CDR1 LNHDA and CDR2 SQIVND come from the germline V gene (reference sequence). The CDR3 loop spans 19 amino acids. The J segment lost 3 bases and the V segment lost 0 bases, leaving 9 bases of the junction unmatched. The CDR3 region has the DNA TGTGCCAGTAGTATAGACGCGGGACTAGCGGGAAGGGGGACAGATACGCAGTATTTT. Translation: CASSIDAGLAGRGTDTQYF.

This clonotype was picked up many times. The CDR3 region has the DNA TGCAGCGAACTAAGGGACAGAGCCTACGAGCAGTACTTC. Its protein product is CSELRDRAYEQYF. The chain carries TRBV29-1 and TRBJ2-7; TRBD1 aligns across 7 bases. CDR1 and CDR2 (germline): SQVTM, ANQGSEA. The junction had 8 bases not matched to a gene; V was cut back by 7 bases and J by 2 bases. The CDR3 totals 13 residues.

The chain carries TRBV9 and TRBJ1-1; 7 bases agree with TRBD1. Trimming at V came to 4 bases and at J to 1 base, leaving 7 bases not matched to a gene. Germline V gene lookup returns CDR1 SGDLS and CDR2 YYNGEE. CDR3 length: 15 residues. The CDR3 DNA reads TGTGCCAGCAGCCCCAGACAGGGTCAGAACACTGAAGCTTTCTTT. Protein sequence: CASSPRQGQNTEAFF.

This clonotype has just a few counts. The V gene is TRBV20-1, the J gene TRBJ2-2; the D gene is possibly TRBD1 (5 bases). Germline assignment: CDR1 DFQATT and CDR2 SNEGSKA (reference sequence). V dropped 4 bases and J dropped 6 bases, with 12 bases sitting between them. The CDR3 is 13 amino acids. The CDR3 reads CSAKFQGSGELFF. DNA of the CDR3: TGCAGTGCTAAGTTCCAGGGTTCCGGGGAGCTGTTTTTT.

This chain links TRBV27 with TRBJ2-7, with D perhaps matching TRBD2 (7 bases). Germline V gives CDR1 MNHEY, CDR2 SMNVEV (reference sequence). The CDR3 contains 15 residues. Trimming removed 3 bases from V and 6 bases from J, with 18 bases in between. Written as DNA, the CDR3 is TGTGCCAGCAGTTTTGGGAGGGGGGCGCCAGGCGAGCAGTACTTC. Protein sequence: CASSFGRGAPGEQYF.

This clonotype was counted between two and nine times. This rearrangement joins TRBV25-1 to TRBJ1-2, with D unresolved. CDR1 and CDR2 from the germline V gene are MGHDK and SYGVNS. V gave up 5 bases and J gave up 6 bases, with 13 bases separating them. The CDR3 has 13 amino acids. CDR3 sequence: CASSPGIRNGYTF. The CDR3 bases are TGTGCCAGCAGTCCCGGGATAAGGAATGGCTACACCTTC.

This chain joins TRBV27 and TRBJ2-1; 7 bases are a match to TRBD2. V lost 9 bases to trimming and J lost 7 bases; unmatched junction nucleotides: 9. Germline CDR1 is MNHEY and CDR2 is SMNVEV (reference sequence). This CDR3 has 13 amino acids. CDR3 bases: TGTGCCAGAGACGGACTAGGATGGAATGAGCAGTTCTTC. Its protein is CARDGLGWNEQFF.

Many counts were recorded for this clonotype. The chain combines TRBV7-2 with TRBJ2-4; TRBD2 matches 10 bases. Germline V lookup: CDR1 SGHTA, CDR2 FQGNSA. There are 17 residues in the CDR3. V lost 1 base to trimming and J lost 0 bases; unmatched junction nucleotides: 3. The CDR3 bases are TGTGCCAGCAGCTTAGAAAGCGGGAGGGGAGCCAAAAACATTCAGTACTTC. It yields the protein CASSLESGRGAKNIQYF.

J is TRBJ2-1 and V is TRBV7-9, with 9 bases lining up with TRBD2. Germline-derived CDR1 and CDR2 are SEHNR and FQNEAQ (reference sequence). The length of the CDR3 is 17 residues. The V segment lost 5 bases and the J segment 6 bases; nucleotides outside the gene matches: 14. The CDR3 nucleotides read TGTGCCAGCAGCACAAGGTCTGCGGGAGGGCCGTTCAATGAGCAGTTCTTC. Protein: CASSTRSAGGPFNEQFF. The whole variable domain, remainder taken from reference TRBV7-9 and TRBJ2-1, is DTGVSQNPRHKITKRGQNVTFRCDPISEHNRLYWYRQTLGQGPEFLTYFQNEAQLEKSRLLSDRFSAERPKGSFSTLEIQRTEQGDSAMYLCASSTRSAGGPFNEQFFGPGTRLTVL.

This chain connects TRBV4-1 to TRBJ1-4, with D unclear. The CDR3 consists of 14 residues. V gave up 9 bases and J gave up 3 bases, with 14 bases separating them. CDR1 is MGHRA and CDR2 is YSYEKL in the germline V gene. The CDR3 DNA is TGCGCCAGTACGCTCGGGCCGTCTAATGAAAAACTGTTTTTT. Amino acid sequence: CASTLGPSNEKLFF.

The chain has TRBV20-1 and TRBJ1-1, with TRBD1 matching 7 bases. Germline V gene lookup returns CDR1 DFQATT and CDR2 SNEGSKA (reference sequence). The trim removed 4 bases at V and 3 bases at J, leaving 5 bases unmatched. The CDR3 has 13 residues. CDR3 in amino acids: CSATTGQHTEAFF. For the CDR3, the DNA is TGCAGTGCTACAACGGGACAGCACACTGAAGCTTTCTTT.

This clonotype was counted only a few times. CDR3 DNA: TGCGCCAGCAGCCAAGATAGCGCAGGGGGCCTCGAGCAGTACTTC. It codes for CASSQDSAGGLEQYF. The rearrangement joins TRBV4-1 to TRBJ2-7; TRBD1 aligns across 8 bases. This CDR3 region has 15 residues. CDR1 and CDR2 from the germline V gene are MGHRA and YSYEKL. Unmatched junction bases numbered 7, after V lost 0 bases and J lost 6 bases.

V is TRBV11-3 and J is TRBJ1-1; weak D call: TRBD1 (6 bases). Trimming shortened V by 5 bases and J by 1 base, and 17 bases separated the two germline ends. The CDR3 runs to 16 residues. Per the germline V gene, CDR1 is SGHNT and CDR2 is YENEEA. The CDR3 sequence: CASSLRRYRANTEAFF. The CDR3 bases are TGTGCCAGCAGCCTACGGCGTTACAGGGCGAACACTGAAGCTTTCTTT.

This clonotype was counted only a few times. V gene TRBV5-6 combines with J gene TRBJ2-3, with 7 bases aligning to TRBD1. The CDR3 is 15 amino acids. Germline trimming cut 4 bases from V and 3 bases from J; bases unmatched to any gene: 8. Germline V CDR1 and CDR2: SGHDT, YYEEEE. The CDR3 nucleotides are TGTGCCAGCAGCAGGCAAGGACAGGTAACAGATACGCAGTATTTT. Amino acid sequence: CASSRQGQVTDTQYF.

The gene calls are TRBV28 and TRBJ1-1; maybe TRBD1 (5 bases). The CDR3 length is 13 residues. The germline CDR1 and CDR2 sequences are MDHEN and SYDVKM. V was pared by 6 bases and J by 4 bases, with 12 bases between. The CDR3 DNA is TGTGCCAGCAGATGGGGGGGAGGCACTGAAGCTTTCTTT. Its translation: CASRWGGGTEAFF.

This clonotype was seen a handful of times. The chain recombines TRBV18 with TRBJ2-5; a possible D gene is TRBD2 (5 bases). Trimming left V 2 bases short and J 2 bases short, with 15 bases between. Germline CDR1 KGHSH, CDR2 LQKENI. The CDR3 runs to 16 residues. The CDR3 here is CASSPAYGLQQETQYF. CDR3 DNA: TGTGCCAGCTCACCAGCGTATGGACTGCAACAAGAGACCCAGTACTTC.

In its sample, this clonotype was seen a few times. CDR3 bases: TGTGCCAGCAGTTTATATGGCGGCCACACCCCATACGAGCAGTACTTC. Translation gives CASSLYGGHTPYEQYF. The chain employs TRBV12-3 or TRBV12-4 and TRBJ2-7; unclear D gene. The CDR3 contains 16 residues. V was shortened by 2 bases and J by 4 bases, with 18 bases between the two germline ends.

The sample holds a few counts of this clonotype. This chain uses TRBV7-2 with TRBJ2-1, with 9 bases fitting TRBD1. This CDR3 region has 15 residues. Germline V CDR1 and CDR2: SGHTA, FQGNSA. J gave up 8 bases and V 1 base, and 6 bases lay outside the gene matches. Here the CDR3 reads CASSLEGQGFDEQFF. The CDR3 DNA reads TGTGCCAGCAGCTTAGAGGGACAGGGTTTCGATGAGCAGTTCTTC. Full variable domain (outside the CDR3, taken from reference TRBV7-2 and TRBJ2-1): GAGVSQSPSNKVTEKGKDVELRCDPISGHTALYWYRQSLGQGLEFLIYFQGNSAPDKSGLPSDRFSAERTGGSVSTLTIQRTQQEDSAVYLCASSLEGQGFDEQFFGPGTRLTVL.

The J gene is TRBJ1-1, the V gene TRBV7-9; a weak D match, TRBD1 (6 bases). This CDR3 comprises 14 residues. V dropped 5 bases and J dropped 5 bases, with 15 bases sitting between them. Germline V gene lookup returns CDR1 SEHNR and CDR2 FQNEAQ (reference sequence). CDR3 nucleotides: TGTGCCAGCAGCCTAGGGGGAATGGGGACTGAAGCTTTCTTT. This encodes CASSLGGMGTEAFF. Looking up the rest from reference TRBV7-9 and TRBJ1-1 gives the full variable domain: DTGVSQNPRHKITKRGQNVTFRCDPISEHNRLYWYRQTLGQGPEFLTYFQNEAQLEKSRLLSDRFSAERPKGSFSTLEIQRTEQGDSAMYLCASSLGGMGTEAFFGQGTRLTVV.